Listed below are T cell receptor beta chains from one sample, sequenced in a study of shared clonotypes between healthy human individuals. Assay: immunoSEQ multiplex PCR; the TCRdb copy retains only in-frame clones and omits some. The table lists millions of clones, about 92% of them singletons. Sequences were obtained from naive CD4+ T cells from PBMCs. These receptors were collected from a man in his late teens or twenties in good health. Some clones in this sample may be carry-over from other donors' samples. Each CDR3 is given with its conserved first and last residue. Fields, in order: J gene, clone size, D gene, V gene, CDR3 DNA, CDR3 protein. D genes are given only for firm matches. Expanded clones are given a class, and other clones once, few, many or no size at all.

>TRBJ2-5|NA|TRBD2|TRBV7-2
TGTGCCAGCAGCTGGGGCGGGGGTCAGAGTCGGACCCAGTACTTC
CASSWGGGQSRTQYF
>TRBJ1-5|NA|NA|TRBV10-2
TGCGCCAGCAGGCCAACAGGGTTGAGCAATCAGCCCCAGCATTTT
CASRPTGLSNQPQHF
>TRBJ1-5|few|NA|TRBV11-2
TGTGCCAGCAGCCCGGACGGTAGCAATCAGCCCCAGCATTTT
CASSPDGSNQPQHF
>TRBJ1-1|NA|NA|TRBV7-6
TGTGCCAGCAGCTTGGCGCCGAACACTGAAGCTTTCTTT
CASSLAPNTEAFF
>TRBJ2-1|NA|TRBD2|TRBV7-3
TGTGCCAGCAGCTTGGGATTAGCGGGGATCTACAATGAGCAGTTCTTC
CASSLGLAGIYNEQFF
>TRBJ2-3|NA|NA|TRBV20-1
TGCAGTGCTAGCGGGAGAGATACGCAGTATTTT
CSASGRDTQYF
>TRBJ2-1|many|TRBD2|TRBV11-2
TGTGCCAGCAGCTCCCTAGCGGGGAGAGGAATTGAGCAGTTCTTC
CASSSLAGRGIEQFF
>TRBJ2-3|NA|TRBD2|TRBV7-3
TGTGCCAGCAGCTTACTAGCGGGAGGGCATAATACGCAGTATTTT
CASSLLAGGHNTQYF
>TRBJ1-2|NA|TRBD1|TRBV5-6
TGTGCCAGCAGCTTGGTTCGCGACAGGGGGTTAGGTGGCTACACCTTC
CASSLVRDRGLGGYTF
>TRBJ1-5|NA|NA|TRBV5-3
TGTGCCAGAAGCTTGGCCAGGGTGTTTGGCAATCAGCCCCAGCATTTT
CARSLARVFGNQPQHF
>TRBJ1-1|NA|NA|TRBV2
TGTGCCAGCAGCTATGAAGTTAGGTCTGAAGCTTTCTTT
CASSYEVRSEAFF
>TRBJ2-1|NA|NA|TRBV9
TGTGCCAGCAGCGGAGCCGCGAGCTCCTACAATGAGCAGTTCTTC
CASSGAASSYNEQFF
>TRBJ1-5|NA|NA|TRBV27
TGTGCCAGCGGATTATCGTTGCCCCAGCATTTT
CASGLSLPQHF
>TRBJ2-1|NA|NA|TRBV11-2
TGTGCCAGCAGTACCAGAGGAGACCTGGTAGTCGATGAGCAGTTCTTC
CASSTRGDLVVDEQFF
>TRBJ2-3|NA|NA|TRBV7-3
TGTGCCAGCAGCTTAACGACGGGGGCAGATACGCAGTATTTT
CASSLTTGADTQYF
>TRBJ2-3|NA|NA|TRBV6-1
TGTGCCAGCAGCCCCTGGTCCGAGTCTGCAGATACGCAGTATTTT
CASSPWSESADTQYF
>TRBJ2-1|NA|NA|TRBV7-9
TGTGCCAGCAGCTTCACCACGTCGAGCTCCTACAATGAGCAGTTCTTC
CASSFTTSSSYNEQFF
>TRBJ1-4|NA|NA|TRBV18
TGTGCCAGCTCACCACCGGGACGGCGTAATGAAAAACTGTTTTTT
CASSPPGRRNEKLFF
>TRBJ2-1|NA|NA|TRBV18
TGTGCCAGCTCACCACTGAACAATGAGCAGTTCTTC
CASSPLNNEQFF
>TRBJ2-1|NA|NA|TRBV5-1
TGCGCCAGCAGCTTGGGCGCAGGGACCCTCTCCTACAATGAGCAGTTCTTC
CASSLGAGTLSYNEQFF
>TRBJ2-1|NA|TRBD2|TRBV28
TGTGCCAGCAGGCCGGGACTAGCGTCTTACAATGAGCAGTTCTTC
CASRPGLASYNEQFF
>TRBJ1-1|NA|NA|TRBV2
TGTGCCAGCACCCAGCCGGGGGCGATGAACACTGAAGCTTTCTTT
CASTQPGAMNTEAFF
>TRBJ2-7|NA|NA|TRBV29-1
TGCAGCGTCGGGGGGACAAACTACGAGCAGTACTTC
CSVGGTNYEQYF
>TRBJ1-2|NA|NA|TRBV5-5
TGTGCCAGCAGCCGTCCGGGGGACGACTATGGCTACACCTTC
CASSRPGDDYGYTF
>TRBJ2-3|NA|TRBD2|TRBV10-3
TGTGCCATCACGTCTAGCGGGAGGGATACGCAGTATTTT
CAITSSGRDTQYF
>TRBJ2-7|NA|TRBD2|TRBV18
TGTGCCAGCTCGATCGACAGCGGGGGGATCTACGAGCAGTACTTC
CASSIDSGGIYEQYF
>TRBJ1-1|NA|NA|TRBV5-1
TGCGCCAGCAGCTGGGCCCAAACGTACATGAACACTGAAGCTTTCTTT
CASSWAQTYMNTEAFF
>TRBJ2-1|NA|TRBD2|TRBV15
TGTGCCACCAGCAGAACAACTAGCGGGAGGCGAAATGAGCAGTTCTTC
CATSRTTSGRRNEQFF
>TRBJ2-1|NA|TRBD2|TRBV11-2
TGTGCCAGCAGTTCCTCGGCCCTGACTAGCGGGAGGCTAGATGAGCAGTTCTTC
CASSSSALTSGRLDEQFF
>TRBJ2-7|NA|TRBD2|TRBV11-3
TGTGCCAGCAGCTTAGGACTAGCGGGCTACGAGCAGTACTTC
CASSLGLAGYEQYF
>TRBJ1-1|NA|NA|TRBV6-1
TGTGCCAGCAGTGAAGCGGCCAGGGCGAACACTGAAGCTTTCTTT
CASSEAARANTEAFF
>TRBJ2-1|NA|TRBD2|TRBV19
TGTGCCAGTAGTATAGGTAGCGGGAGTACGAATGAGCAGTTCTTC
CASSIGSGSTNEQFF
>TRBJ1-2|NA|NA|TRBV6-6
TGTGCCAGCAGTTACTCTCCTGAGGGCTACACCTTC
CASSYSPEGYTF
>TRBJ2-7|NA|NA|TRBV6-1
TGTGCCAGCAGTGAGACCCGACAAGGGGTCTACGAGCAGTACTTC
CASSETRQGVYEQYF
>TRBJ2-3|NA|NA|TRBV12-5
TGTGCTAGTGGTCTAGGATCTACGCAGTATTTT
CASGLGSTQYF
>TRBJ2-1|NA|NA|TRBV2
TGTGCCAGCAGTGAACTCCCGGAAAATGAGCAGTTCTTC
CASSELPENEQFF